The rows below give T cell receptor beta chains drawn from one sample of a study of early T cells in non-severe SARS-CoV-2 infection. Via MiXCR, TCRdb re-called the 5' RACE reads, giving one row per CDR3 protein. The sample has some 46,000 distinct CDR3 sequences, around 5.7% seen once. Material: whole blood. The origin of the receptors is an adult who was a healthcare worker with PCR-confirmed SARS-CoV-2 infection or an uninfected control (not recorded which). CDR3s include the opening cysteine and the closing phenylalanine or tryptophan.

cdr3_aa,j_call,v_call
CASSALAGGYQETQYF,TRBJ2-5,TRBV9
CASSPLGPNTEAFF,TRBJ1-1,TRBV18
CASSSITGAPYQETQYF,TRBJ2-5,TRBV6-5
CSVEDRENYGYTF,TRBJ1-2,TRBV29-1
CASSPGTGERDYEQYF,TRBJ2-7,TRBV13
CSARDSTYEQYF,TRBJ2-7,TRBV20-1
CASSKVGQGDYEQYF,TRBJ2-7,TRBV21-1
CASRRQGAVGYTF,TRBJ1-2,TRBV27
CSARVAGPGYGYTF,TRBJ1-2,TRBV20-1
CAWCERGGTDTQYF,TRBJ2-3,TRBV30
CASSSTAPLHF,TRBJ1-6,TRBV28
CSVGANKNIQYF,TRBJ2-4,TRBV29-1
CSARGPLGELQFF,TRBJ2-1,TRBV20-1
CSAYGAKETQYF,TRBJ2-5,TRBV20-1
CASSLIGQGTTDTQYF,TRBJ2-3,TRBV5-1
CASSSGTASYNEQFF,TRBJ2-1,TRBV12-3/TRBV12-4
CASSLDQLNEQFF,TRBJ2-1,TRBV7-2
CASSLNGGGTDTQYF,TRBJ2-3,TRBV7-6
CASSLIGQETQYF,TRBJ2-5,TRBV7-2
CSASQGDHPQHF,TRBJ1-5,TRBV20-1
CASSSGAADTQYF,TRBJ2-3,TRBV19
CASSLDNTGNEKLFF,TRBJ1-4,TRBV11-2
CSASFGGGTDTQYF,TRBJ2-3,TRBV20-1
CASSLPTEGPTDTQYF,TRBJ2-3,TRBV28
CASSLALGQGLREQFF,TRBJ2-1,TRBV7-9
CSVAFPTGPSQPQHF,TRBJ1-5,TRBV29-1